This TCR beta chain was recovered during a study of OX40 agonist ivuxolimab in advanced cancers. Study details: Averaging about 60 years in age, with a range of about 23 to 80, the cohort was about 85% male.

Here immunoSEQ multiplex PCR was the method, and the copy in TCRdb shows in-frame clones only, minus some. This table has tens of thousands of clones, around 81% appearing once. Study-wide findings and caveats: CD4+ and CD8+ blood T cells expanded clonally by week 6 at 0.1 to 3.0 mg/kg.

Remarks on this clone: The target antigen is unknown.

Sample: CD4+ or CD8+ T cells sorted from blood, taken in a trial of the OX40 agonist ivuxolimab. This receptor was obtained from an adult with an advanced solid tumor such as melanoma, head and neck, liver or kidney cancer.

For the CDR3, the DNA is TGTGCCAGCTCAGTTACAGGGGCCGGCTACACCTTC. This translates into CASSVTGAGYTF. This chain joins TRBV18 and TRBJ1-2, with 7 bases lining up with TRBD1. Germline V gene sequence: CDR1 KGHSH, CDR2 LQKENI. The CDR3 extends over 12 amino acids. V lost 5 bases and J lost 8; bases outside the gene matches: 5. Using reference TRBV18 and TRBJ1-2 for the parts outside the CDR3, the full variable domain is NAGVMQNPRHLVRRRGQEARLRCSPMKGHSHVYWYRQLPEEGLKFMVYLQKENIIDESGMPKERFSAEFPKEGPSILRIQQVVRGDSAAYFCASSVTGAGYTFGSGTRLTVV.